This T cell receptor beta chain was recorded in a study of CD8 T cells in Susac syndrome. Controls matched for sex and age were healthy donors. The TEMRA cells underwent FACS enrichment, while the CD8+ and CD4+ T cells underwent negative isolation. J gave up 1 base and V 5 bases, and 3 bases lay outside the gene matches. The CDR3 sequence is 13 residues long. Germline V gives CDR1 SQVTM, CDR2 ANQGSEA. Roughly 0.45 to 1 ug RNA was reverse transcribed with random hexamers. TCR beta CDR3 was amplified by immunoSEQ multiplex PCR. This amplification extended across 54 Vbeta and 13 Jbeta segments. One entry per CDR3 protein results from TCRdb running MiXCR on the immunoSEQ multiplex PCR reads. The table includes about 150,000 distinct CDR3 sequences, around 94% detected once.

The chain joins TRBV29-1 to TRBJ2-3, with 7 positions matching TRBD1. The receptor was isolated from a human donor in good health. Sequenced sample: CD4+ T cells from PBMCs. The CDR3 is CSVTGTGTDTQYF. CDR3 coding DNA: TGCAGCGTTACCGGGACAGGCACAGATACGCAGTATTTT.